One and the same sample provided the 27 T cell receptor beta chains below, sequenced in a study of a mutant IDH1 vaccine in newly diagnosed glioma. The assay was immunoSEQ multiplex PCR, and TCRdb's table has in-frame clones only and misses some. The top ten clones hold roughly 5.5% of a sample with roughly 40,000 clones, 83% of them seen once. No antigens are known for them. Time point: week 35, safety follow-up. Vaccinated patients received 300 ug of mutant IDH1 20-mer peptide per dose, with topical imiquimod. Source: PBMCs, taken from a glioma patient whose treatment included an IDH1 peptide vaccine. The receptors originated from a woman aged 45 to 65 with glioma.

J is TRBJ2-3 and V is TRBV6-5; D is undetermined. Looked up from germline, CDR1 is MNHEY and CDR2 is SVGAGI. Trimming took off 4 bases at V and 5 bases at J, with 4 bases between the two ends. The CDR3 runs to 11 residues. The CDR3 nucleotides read TGTGCCAGCAGTTGGAGAGATACGCAGTATTTT. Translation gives CASSWRDTQYF.

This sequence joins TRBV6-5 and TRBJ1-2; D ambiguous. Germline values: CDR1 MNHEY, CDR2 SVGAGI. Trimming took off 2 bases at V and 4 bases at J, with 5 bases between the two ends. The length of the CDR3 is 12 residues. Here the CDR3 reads CASSYRGYGYTF. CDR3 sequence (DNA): TGTGCCAGCAGTTACCGGGGCTATGGCTACACCTTC.

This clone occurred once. CDR3 nucleotides: TGTGCCAGCAGCTTGGAAGGGGGCGCTTATGGCTACACCTTC. Its protein is CASSLEGGAYGYTF. The chain employs TRBV5-4 and TRBJ1-2; 7 nucleotides align to TRBD1. Germline V gives CDR1 SGHNT, CDR2 YYREEE (reference sequence). V gave up 0 bases and J gave up 5 bases; unmatched junction bases: 4. The CDR3 consists of 14 residues.

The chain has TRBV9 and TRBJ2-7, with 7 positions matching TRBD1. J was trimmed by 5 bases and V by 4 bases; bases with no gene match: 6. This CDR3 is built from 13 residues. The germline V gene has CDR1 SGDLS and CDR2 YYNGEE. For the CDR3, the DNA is TGTGCCAGCAGCCCACAGGGGAAGAACGAGCAGTACTTC. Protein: CASSPQGKNEQYF.

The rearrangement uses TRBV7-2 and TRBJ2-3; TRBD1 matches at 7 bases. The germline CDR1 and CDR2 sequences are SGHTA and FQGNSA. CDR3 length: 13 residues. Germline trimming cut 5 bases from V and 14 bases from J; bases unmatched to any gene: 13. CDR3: CASSPQGHGRRYF. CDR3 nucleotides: TGTGCCAGCAGCCCACAGGGGCACGGCCGTCGGTATTTT.

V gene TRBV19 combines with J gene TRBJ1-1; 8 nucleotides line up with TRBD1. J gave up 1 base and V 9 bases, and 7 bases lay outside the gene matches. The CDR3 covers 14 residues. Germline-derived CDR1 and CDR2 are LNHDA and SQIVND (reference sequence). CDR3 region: CASDRTGQNTEAFF. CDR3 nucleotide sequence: TGTGCCAGCGACAGGACAGGGCAGAACACTGAAGCTTTCTTT.

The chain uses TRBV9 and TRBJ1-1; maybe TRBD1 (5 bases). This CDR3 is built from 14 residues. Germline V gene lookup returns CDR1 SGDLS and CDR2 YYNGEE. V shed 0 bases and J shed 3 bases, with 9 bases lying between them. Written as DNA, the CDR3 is TGTGCCAGCAGCGTAGGAGGCAGGGACACTGAAGCTTTCTTT. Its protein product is CASSVGGRDTEAFF.

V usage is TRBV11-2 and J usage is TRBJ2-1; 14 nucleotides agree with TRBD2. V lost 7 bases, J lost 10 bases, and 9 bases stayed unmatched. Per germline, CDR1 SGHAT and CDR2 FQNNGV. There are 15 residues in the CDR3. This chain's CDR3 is CASTQSGTSGGEQFF. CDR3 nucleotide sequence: TGTGCCAGCACCCAATCCGGGACTAGCGGGGGAGAGCAGTTCTTC.

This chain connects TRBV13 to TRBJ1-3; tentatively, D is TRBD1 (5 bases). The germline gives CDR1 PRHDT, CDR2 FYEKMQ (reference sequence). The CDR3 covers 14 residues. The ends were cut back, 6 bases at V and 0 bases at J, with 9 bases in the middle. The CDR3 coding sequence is TGTGCCAGCAGACGGGGCCTCTCTGGAAACACCATATATTTT. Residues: CASRRGLSGNTIYF.

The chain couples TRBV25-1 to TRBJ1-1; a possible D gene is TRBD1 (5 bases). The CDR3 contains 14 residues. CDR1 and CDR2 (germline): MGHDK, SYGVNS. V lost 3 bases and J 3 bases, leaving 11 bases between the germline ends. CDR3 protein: CASSEGPSYTEAFF. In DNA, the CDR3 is TGTGCCAGCAGTGAGGGGCCAAGCTACACTGAAGCTTTCTTT.

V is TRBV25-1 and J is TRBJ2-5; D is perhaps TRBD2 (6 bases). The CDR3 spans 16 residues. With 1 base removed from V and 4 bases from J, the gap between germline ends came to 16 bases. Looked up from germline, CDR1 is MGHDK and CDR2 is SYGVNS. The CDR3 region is CASSEWGGGMGETQYF. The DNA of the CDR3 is TGTGCCAGCAGTGAATGGGGTGGAGGGATGGGAGAGACCCAGTACTTC.

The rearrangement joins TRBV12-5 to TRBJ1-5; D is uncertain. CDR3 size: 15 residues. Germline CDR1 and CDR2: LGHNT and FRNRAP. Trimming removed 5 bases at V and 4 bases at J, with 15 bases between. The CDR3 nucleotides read TGTGCTAGTGGTCTACAGTTTTTTGGGAATCAGCCCCAGCATTTT. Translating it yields CASGLQFFGNQPQHF.

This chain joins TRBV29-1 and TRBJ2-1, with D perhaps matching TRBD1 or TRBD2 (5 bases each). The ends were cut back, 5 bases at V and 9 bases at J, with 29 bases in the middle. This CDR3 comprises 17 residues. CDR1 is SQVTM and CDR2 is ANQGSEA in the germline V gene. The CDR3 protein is CSVLKLLTGTRPGEQFF. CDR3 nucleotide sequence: TGCAGCGTTCTCAAGTTATTAACCGGGACCCGGCCAGGTGAGCAGTTCTTC.

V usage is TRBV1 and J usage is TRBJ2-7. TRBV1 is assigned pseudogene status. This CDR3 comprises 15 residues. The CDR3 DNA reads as TGCACCAGCAGCCAAGATACCATTAGGCCCTACGAGCAGTACTTC. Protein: CTSSQDTIRPYEQYF.

DNA for the CDR3: TGCGCCAGCAGCTTTACCGGACAGAAGAACACTGAAGCTTTCTTT. Its translation is CASSFTGQKNTEAFF. This chain uses TRBV5-1 with TRBJ1-1; D is possibly TRBD1 (6 bases). The CDR3 sequence is 15 residues long. With 2 bases removed from V and 1 base from J, the gap between germline ends came to 12 bases. The germline gives CDR1 SGHRS, CDR2 YFSETQ.

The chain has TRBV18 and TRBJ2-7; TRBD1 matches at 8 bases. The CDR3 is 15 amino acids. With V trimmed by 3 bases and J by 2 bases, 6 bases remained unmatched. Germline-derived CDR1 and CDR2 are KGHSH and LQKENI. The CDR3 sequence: CASSPPGQVAYEQYF. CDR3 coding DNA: TGTGCCAGCTCACCGCCGGGACAGGTGGCCTACGAGCAGTACTTC. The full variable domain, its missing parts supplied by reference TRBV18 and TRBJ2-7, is NAGVMQNPRHLVRRRGQEARLRCSPMKGHSHVYWYRQLPEEGLKFMVYLQKENIIDESGMPKERFSAEFPKEGPSILRIQQVVRGDSAAYFCASSPPGQVAYEQYFGPGTRLTVT.

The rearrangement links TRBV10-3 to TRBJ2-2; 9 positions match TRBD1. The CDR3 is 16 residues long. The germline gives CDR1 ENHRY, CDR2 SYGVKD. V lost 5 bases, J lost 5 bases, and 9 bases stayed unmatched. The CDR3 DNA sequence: TGTGCCATCAGTACTCTACAGGGGGCAGGTACCGGGGAGCTGTTTTTT. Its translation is CAISTLQGAGTGELFF.

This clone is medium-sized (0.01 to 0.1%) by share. The CDR3, as DNA: TGCGCCAGCAGCTTTGAAGGGGATCAGCCCCAGCATTTT. It translates to CASSFEGDQPQHF. This chain links TRBV5-1 with TRBJ1-5; a weak D match, TRBD1 (5 bases). CDR1 SGHRS and CDR2 YFSETQ come from the germline V gene. The CDR3 contains 13 residues. Trimming cost V 2 bases and J 5 bases, with 8 bases left between them.

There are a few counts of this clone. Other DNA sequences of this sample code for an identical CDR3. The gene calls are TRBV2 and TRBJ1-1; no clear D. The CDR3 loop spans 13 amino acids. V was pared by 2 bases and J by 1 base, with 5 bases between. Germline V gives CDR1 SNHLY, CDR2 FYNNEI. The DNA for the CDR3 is TGTGCCAGCAGTGAATTGGAGAACACTGAAGCTTTCTTT. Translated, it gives CASSELENTEAFF.

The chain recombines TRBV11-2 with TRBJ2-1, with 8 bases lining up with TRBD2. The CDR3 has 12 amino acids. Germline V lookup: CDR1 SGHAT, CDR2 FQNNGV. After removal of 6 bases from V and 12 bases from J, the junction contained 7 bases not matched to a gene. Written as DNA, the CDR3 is TGTGCCAGCAGTTCTCTAGGGACTAGGCAGTTCTTC. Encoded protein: CASSSLGTRQFF.

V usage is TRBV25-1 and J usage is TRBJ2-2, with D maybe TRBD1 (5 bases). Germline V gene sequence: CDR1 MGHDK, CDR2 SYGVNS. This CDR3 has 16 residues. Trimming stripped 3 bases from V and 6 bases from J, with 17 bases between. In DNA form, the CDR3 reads TGTGCCAGCAGTGACCCGACAGCCCGGATCGCCGGGGAGCTGTTTTTT. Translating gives CASSDPTARIAGELFF.

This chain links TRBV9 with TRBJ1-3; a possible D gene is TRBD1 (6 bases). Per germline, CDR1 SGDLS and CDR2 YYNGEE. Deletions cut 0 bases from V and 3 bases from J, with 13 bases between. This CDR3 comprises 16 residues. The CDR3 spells CASSVAPRGGGNTIYF. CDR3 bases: TGTGCCAGCAGCGTAGCCCCTAGAGGGGGTGGAAACACCATATATTTT.

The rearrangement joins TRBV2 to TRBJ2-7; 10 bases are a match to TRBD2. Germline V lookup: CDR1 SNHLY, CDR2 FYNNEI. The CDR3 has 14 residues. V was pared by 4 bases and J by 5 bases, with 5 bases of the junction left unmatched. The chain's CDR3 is CASSGLAGVHEQYF. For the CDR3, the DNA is TGTGCCAGCAGTGGCCTAGCGGGGGTACACGAGCAGTACTTC.

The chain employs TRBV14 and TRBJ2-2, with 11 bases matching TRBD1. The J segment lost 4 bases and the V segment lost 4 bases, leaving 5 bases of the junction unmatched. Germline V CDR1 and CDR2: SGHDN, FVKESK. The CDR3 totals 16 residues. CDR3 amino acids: CASSRDRGKGTGELFF. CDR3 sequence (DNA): TGTGCCAGCAGCCGGGACAGGGGGAAAGGCACCGGGGAGCTGTTTTTT.

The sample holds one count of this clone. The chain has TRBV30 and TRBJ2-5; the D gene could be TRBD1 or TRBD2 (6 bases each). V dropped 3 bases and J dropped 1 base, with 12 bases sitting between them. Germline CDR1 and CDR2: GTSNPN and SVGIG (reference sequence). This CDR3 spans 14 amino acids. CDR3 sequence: CAWSRRGSQETQYF. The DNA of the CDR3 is TGTGCCTGGAGCCGGAGGGGGTCCCAAGAGACCCAGTACTTC.

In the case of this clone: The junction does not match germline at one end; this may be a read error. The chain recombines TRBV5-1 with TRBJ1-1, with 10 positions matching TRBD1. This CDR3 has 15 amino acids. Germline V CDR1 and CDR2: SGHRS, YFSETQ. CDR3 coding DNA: TGCGCCAGTAGCTTGGGACAGGGGACGAACACTGAAGCTTTCTTT. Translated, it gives CASSLGQGTNTEAFF.

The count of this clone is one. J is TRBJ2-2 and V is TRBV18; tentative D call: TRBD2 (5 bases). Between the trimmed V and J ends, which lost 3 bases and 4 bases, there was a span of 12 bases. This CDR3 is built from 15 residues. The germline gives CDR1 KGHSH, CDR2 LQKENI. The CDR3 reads CASSPGPSSTGELFF. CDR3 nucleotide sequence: TGTGCCAGCTCACCTGGTCCTAGCAGCACCGGGGAGCTGTTTTTT.